This T cell receptor beta chain came from a study of chemoradiotherapy in HPV16-positive cancers. The overall study: Candidate HPV-specific clones and shared TCR motifs came from a couple of HPV16-positive patients. Whole-study findings and limits: Better recurrence-free survival went with HPV-responsive T-cell expansion in HPV16-positive patients. Only two HPV16-positive patients supplied the functional HPV-specificity definition. Candidate HPV-specific clones and E7-related TCR motifs grew in tumor during treatment.

This clone showed up just once. The antigen remains undetermined. Sequenced by immunoSEQ multiplex PCR; TCRdb stores in-frame clones only, minus some. The sample yields about 8,600 clones, around 75% seen once. V shed 0 bases and J shed 7 bases, with 15 bases lying between them. CDR1 is WSHSY, CDR2 SAAADI, per germline. The CDR3 has 15 amino acids. The genes are TRBV10-2 and TRBJ2-5, with D unresolved. The specimen was taken from a patient who underwent chemoradiotherapy. This receptor was identified in a human donor with HPV-associated anogenital cancer. The CDR3 region has the DNA TGCGCCAGCAGTGAGTCGGGAACCTCCTCCGGGACCCAGTACTTC. The encoded protein is CASSESGTSSGTQYF.